A single sample is the source of the 10 T cell receptor beta chains below, sequenced in a study of cytomegalovirus exposure and HLA in healthy donors. The PCR employed 60 Vbeta primers together with 13 Jbeta primers. Data came from immunoSEQ multiplex PCR; TCRdb stores just in-frame clones and leaves some out. The sample includes about 160,000 clones, approximately 80% of them seen just once. Sequencing was carried out using PBMCs. The receptors come from a man aged 18 to 29 in good health and CMV-seronegative.

This clone was seen only once. The rearrangement joins TRBV19 to TRBJ2-5; a possible D gene is TRBD1 (5 bases). The end of the DNA is better explained by TRBJ2-7, so the J call may be wrong. Per germline, CDR1 LNHDA and CDR2 SQIVND (reference sequence). CDR3 length: 16 residues. The CDR3 sequence: CASSIDLFDRTYEQYF. The CDR3 region has the DNA TGTGCCAGTAGTATAGATCTATTCGACAGAACCTACGAGCAGTACTTC.

The chain carries TRBV11-2 and TRBJ2-5, with D perhaps matching TRBD2 (5 bases). Germline assignment: CDR1 SGHAT and CDR2 FQNNGV. The V gene lost 3 bases and the J gene lost 3 bases, with 5 bases spanning the gap. The CDR3 sequence is 12 residues long. CDR3 protein: CASSFGEETQYF. The CDR3 DNA follows: TGTGCCAGCAGCTTCGGGGAAGAGACCCAGTACTTC.

J is TRBJ2-7 and V is TRBV6-5; D is possibly TRBD1 (6 bases). Trimming stripped 4 bases from V and 3 bases from J, with 13 bases between. The CDR3 contains 14 residues. Germline-derived CDR1 and CDR2 are MNHEY and SVGAGI. The CDR3 reads CASSSGTPGYEQYF. CDR3 DNA: TGTGCCAGCAGTTCAGGGACACCAGGCTACGAGCAGTACTTC.

The table lists this clone with a count of one. The chain has TRBV6-6 and TRBJ1-1, with D perhaps matching TRBD1 (6 bases). Germline CDR1 and CDR2: MNHNY and SVGAGI (reference sequence). The V end lost 5 bases, the J end lost 0 bases, and 13 bases lay between the germline ends. This CDR3 contains 15 residues. CDR3 sequence (DNA): TGTGCCAGCAGTAGAGCGGGGGGCATGAACACTGAAGCTTTCTTT. It translates to CASSRAGGMNTEAFF.

The V call is TRBV19, the J call TRBJ2-6, with 7 bases aligning to TRBD2. V trimming: 6 bases; J trimming: 2 bases; junction bases outside the gene matches: 7. This CDR3 has 16 amino acids. CDR1 is LNHDA, CDR2 SQIVND, per germline (reference sequence). CDR3 sequence (DNA): TGTGCCAGTAGCCTATGGGGAGGGGCTGGGGCCAACGTCCTGACTTTC. It yields the protein CASSLWGGAGANVLTF.

This chain connects TRBV5-8 to TRBJ2-1, with D perhaps matching TRBD2 (5 bases). This CDR3 is built from 14 residues. The germline CDR1 and CDR2 sequences are SGHTS and YDEGEE. Trimming left V 4 bases short and J 2 bases short, with 10 bases between. CDR3: CASSPLGAYNEQFF. Written as DNA, the CDR3 is TGTGCCAGCAGCCCCTTGGGAGCCTACAATGAGCAGTTCTTC.

This clone was recorded once. The J gene is TRBJ1-3, the V gene TRBV27; D ambiguous. The CDR3 is 15 residues long. Germline loops: CDR1 MNHEY, CDR2 SMNVEV (reference sequence). V was trimmed by 1 base and J by 4 bases, leaving 11 bases between them. The CDR3: CASSLFLSPGNTIYF. For the CDR3, the DNA is TGTGCCAGCAGTTTATTTCTTTCTCCCGGAAACACCATATATTTT.

This chain connects TRBV9 to TRBJ2-3; D unresolved. V gave up 4 bases and J gave up 2 bases, with 11 bases separating them. The CDR3 runs 14 residues. Per the germline V gene, CDR1 is SGDLS and CDR2 is YYNGEE. Here the CDR3 reads CASSPGSVTDTQYF. In DNA, the CDR3 is TGTGCCAGCAGCCCCGGGTCAGTCACAGATACGCAGTATTTT.

The chain uses TRBV5-1 and TRBJ2-2, with 7 bases fitting TRBD1. Germline values: CDR1 SGHRS, CDR2 YFSETQ. The CDR3 runs to 14 residues. V shed 2 bases, J shed 6 bases, and the junction held 4 bases outside the gene matches. The CDR3 reads CASSLVDRAGELFF. The CDR3 nucleotides read TGCGCCAGCAGCTTAGTCGACAGGGCCGGGGAGCTGTTTTTT.

This clone was counted once. The chain carries TRBV6-1 and TRBJ1-1; the D gene is possibly TRBD1 (5 bases). Germline values: CDR1 MNHNS, CDR2 SASEGT. Deletions cut 2 bases from V and 0 bases from J, with 13 bases between. The CDR3 covers 16 residues. The CDR3 region is CASSELQYRMNTEAFF. CDR3 bases: TGTGCCAGCAGTGAATTACAGTACAGGATGAACACTGAAGCTTTCTTT.